This TCR beta chain stems from a study of T cell responses to AZD1222 COVID-19 vaccine. V dropped 3 bases and J dropped 6; count of bases not matched to a gene: 4. This CDR3 contains 14 residues. Germline-derived CDR1 and CDR2 are SGHTA and FQGNSA. Libraries were prepared by immunoSEQ multiplex PCR; TCRdb keeps only in-frame clonotypes and omits some of them. The sample yields approximately 80,000 clones, approximately 83% seen once. The TCR sequence derives from an adult who received the AZD1222 COVID-19 vaccine. The sample here was peripheral blood, taken 28 days after the second AZD1222 dose. This chain joins TRBV7-2 and TRBJ2-1; 8 positions agree with TRBD2. The CDR3 reads CASSFSRGGNEQFF. As DNA, the CDR3 is TGTGCCAGCAGCTTCTCTCGGGGGGGCAATGAGCAGTTCTTC. Supplemented by reference TRBV7-2 and TRBJ2-1, the full variable domain reads GAGVSQSPSNKVTEKGKDVELRCDPISGHTALYWYRQSLGQGLEFLIYFQGNSAPDKSGLPSDRFSAERTGGSVSTLTIQRTQQEDSAVYLCASSFSRGGNEQFFGPGTRLTVL.